Given below is one TCR beta chain in context. Two consecutive negative NP/OP PCR tests, clearance, or resolved symptoms defined Cohort 3 recovery. Germline V gene lookup returns CDR1 SGHNT and CDR2 YENEEA. The CDR3 has 18 residues. The junction had 16 bases not matched to a gene; V was cut back by 3 bases and J by 7 bases. This specimen belongs to a study of blood T cell repertoires in COVID-19. Whole-study context: Nucleic acid was either cDNA or gDNA, and it came from T cells, B-cell-depleted T cells, or PBMCs.

As processed by the authors: Estimated nucleated cell counts came from reference gene primer amplification. The repertoire was sequenced with immunoSEQ multiplex PCR; TCRdb's copy has only in-frame clones and lacks some. Clone size and the V and J calls come from that table; the DNA yielded D and trimming. The data contain 150,000 to 200,000 clones, around 90% of them seen just once; the ten biggest clones take up around 9.5%. The chain recombines TRBV11-3 with TRBJ2-1; 9 nucleotides align to TRBD2. The clonotype was recovered from a woman under 30 who had recovered from COVID-19. The sample was PBMCs or T cells enriched from blood (not recorded which). Here the CDR3 DNA reads TGTGCCAGCAGCTTGGACGCGGGAGGGTCGAAGGTGGGAAATGAGCAGTTCTTC. Protein product: CASSLDAGGSKVGNEQFF.